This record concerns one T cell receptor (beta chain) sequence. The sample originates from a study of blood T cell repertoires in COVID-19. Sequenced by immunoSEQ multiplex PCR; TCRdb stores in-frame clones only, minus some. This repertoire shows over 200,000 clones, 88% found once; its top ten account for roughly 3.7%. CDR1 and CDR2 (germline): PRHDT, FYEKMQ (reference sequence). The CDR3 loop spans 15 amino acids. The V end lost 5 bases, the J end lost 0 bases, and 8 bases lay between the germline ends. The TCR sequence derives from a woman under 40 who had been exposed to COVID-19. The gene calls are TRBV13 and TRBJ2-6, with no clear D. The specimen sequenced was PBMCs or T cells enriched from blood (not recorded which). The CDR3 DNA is TGTGCCAGCAGCGAAAGAGACTCTGGGGCCAACGTCCTGACTTTC. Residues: CASSERDSGANVLTF.